These T cell receptor beta chains were read from a single sample in a study of T cells in Graves' hyperthyroidism and ophthalmopathy. TCRdb ran MiXCR on the multiplex PCR reads and lists one entry per CDR3 protein. Among a few hundred thousand distinct CDR3 sequences, 35% to 55% were seen once, and the ten largest hold about 8.2%. Input material: peripheral blood or thyroid tissue (not recorded which). The receptors were sampled from a woman under 30 with Graves' hyperthyroidism. CDR3s include the opening cysteine and the closing phenylalanine or tryptophan. Fields, in order: CDR3 DNA, CDR3 protein, J gene, D gene, CDR3 length, clone size, V gene. D genes are given only for firm matches. Size is stated for part of the rows, as once, few or many counts, or as a class when the clone is expanded.

CDR3nt: TGTGCCAGCACCCTGGACAGCCCCCACGAGCAGTACTTC
CDR3aa: CASTLDSPHEQYF
j_gene: TRBJ2-7
d_gene: NA
len: 13
abundance: few
v_gene: TRBV2

CDR3nt: TGTGCCAGCAGCGTAGTGATGGGGGGTCTGAACTATGGCTACACCTTC
CDR3aa: CASSVVMGGLNYGYTF
j_gene: TRBJ1-2
d_gene: NA
len: 16
abundance: NA
v_gene: TRBV9

CDR3nt: TGTGCCAGCAGGCAGGGGGCCGGGGAGCTGTTTTTT
CDR3aa: CASRQGAGELFF
j_gene: TRBJ2-2
d_gene: TRBD1
len: 12
abundance: many
v_gene: TRBV2

CDR3nt: TGTGCCAGCAGCTTTTACCAACTAGGGTCCTACGAGCAGTACTTC
CDR3aa: CASSFYQLGSYEQYF
j_gene: TRBJ2-7
d_gene: NA
len: 15
abundance: NA
v_gene: TRBV7-8

CDR3nt: TGTGCCAGCAGCTTACTAGCGGGAGAAGGGACCGGGGAGCTGTTTTTT
CDR3aa: CASSLLAGEGTGELFF
j_gene: TRBJ2-2
d_gene: TRBD2
len: 16
abundance: NA
v_gene: TRBV7-8

CDR3nt: TGTGCCAGCAGTGAAGAGGGGACAGATGGCTACACCTTC
CDR3aa: CASSEEGTDGYTF
j_gene: TRBJ1-2
d_gene: TRBD1
len: 13
abundance: NA
v_gene: TRBV25-1

CDR3nt: TGCAGTGCTAGAGACGCACAGGGTCTCCAAGAGACCCAGTACTTC
CDR3aa: CSARDAQGLQETQYF
j_gene: TRBJ2-5
d_gene: NA
len: 15
abundance: few
v_gene: TRBV20-1

CDR3nt: TGCAGTGCCAAGACAGGACCGTATAATTCACCCCTCCACTTT
CDR3aa: CSAKTGPYNSPLHF
j_gene: TRBJ1-6
d_gene: NA
len: 14
abundance: many
v_gene: TRBV20-1

CDR3nt: TGTGCCATCAGTGAAGTGGCTAGCGGATCCTACGAGCAGTACTTC
CDR3aa: CAISEVASGSYEQYF
j_gene: TRBJ2-7
d_gene: TRBD2
len: 15
abundance: NA
v_gene: TRBV10-3

CDR3nt: TGTGCGGGATCACAGGAGACGAACACCGGGGAGCTGTTTTTT
CDR3aa: CAGSQETNTGELFF
j_gene: TRBJ2-2
d_gene: NA
len: 14
abundance: NA
v_gene: TRBV6-1

CDR3nt: TGTGCCATCAGCGTTAAGGGCAATCAGCCCCAGCATTTT
CDR3aa: CAISVKGNQPQHF
j_gene: TRBJ1-5
d_gene: NA
len: 13
abundance: NA
v_gene: TRBV10-3

CDR3nt: TGCAGTGCTAGAGAGGAATTAAATCAGCCCCAGCATTTT
CDR3aa: CSAREELNQPQHF
j_gene: TRBJ1-5
d_gene: NA
len: 13
abundance: NA
v_gene: TRBV20-1

CDR3nt: TGTGCCACCAGTGACAGCCATCCCGAAGAGACCCAGTACTTC
CDR3aa: CATSDSHPEETQYF
j_gene: TRBJ2-5
d_gene: NA
len: 14
abundance: NA
v_gene: TRBV24-1

CDR3nt: TGCAGTGCTAGCCCAGGGCAGGGGAATTACGGCTACACCTTC
CDR3aa: CSASPGQGNYGYTF
j_gene: TRBJ1-2
d_gene: NA
len: 14
abundance: NA
v_gene: TRBV20-1

CDR3nt: TGCAGCGTGGACGGGATCTATGGCTACACCTTC
CDR3aa: CSVDGIYGYTF
j_gene: TRBJ1-2
d_gene: NA
len: 11
abundance: many
v_gene: TRBV29-1

CDR3nt: TGTGCCATCAGCGGCCGGGAGACCCAGTACTTC
CDR3aa: CAISGRETQYF
j_gene: TRBJ2-5
d_gene: NA
len: 11
abundance: few
v_gene: TRBV10-3

CDR3nt: TGCAGCGTTGCGGGGGGCGCGTATCAGCCCCAGCATTTT
CDR3aa: CSVAGGAYQPQHF
j_gene: TRBJ1-5
d_gene: NA
len: 13
abundance: many
v_gene: TRBV29-1

CDR3nt: TGTGCCATCGCCGGGCAGGGCTCCTACGAGCAGTACTTC
CDR3aa: CAIAGQGSYEQYF
j_gene: TRBJ2-7
d_gene: NA
len: 13
abundance: NA
v_gene: TRBV6-6

CDR3nt: TGCAGTGCTAGGGTCTATGCGGGAGGGCCCTACGAGCAGTACTTC
CDR3aa: CSARVYAGGPYEQYF
j_gene: TRBJ2-7
d_gene: TRBD2
len: 15
abundance: NA
v_gene: TRBV20-1

CDR3nt: TGTGCCAGCAGCTACCGGGGGAGGGAGTCAGGTGGCTACACCTTC
CDR3aa: CASSYRGRESGGYTF
j_gene: TRBJ1-2
d_gene: NA
len: 15
abundance: NA
v_gene: TRBV7-8

CDR3nt: TGCGCCAGCAGCCAAAGGACTAGCGGGAGGGCGGGGGAGACCCAGTACTTC
CDR3aa: CASSQRTSGRAGETQYF
j_gene: TRBJ2-5
d_gene: TRBD2
len: 17
abundance: NA
v_gene: TRBV4-1

CDR3nt: TGTGCCAGCAGCGCGGAAATCAGGGACTACGAGCAGTACTTC
CDR3aa: CASSAEIRDYEQYF
j_gene: TRBJ2-7
d_gene: NA
len: 14
abundance: once
v_gene: TRBV5-8

CDR3nt: TGTGCCAGCAGCACAGGACAGGGAGGCTGGTACGAGCAGTACTTC
CDR3aa: CASSTGQGGWYEQYF
j_gene: TRBJ2-7
d_gene: TRBD1
len: 15
abundance: few
v_gene: TRBV7-2

CDR3nt: TGTGCCAGCTACGACAGGGTAGGGACTGAAGCTTTCTTT
CDR3aa: CASYDRVGTEAFF
j_gene: TRBJ1-1
d_gene: TRBD1
len: 13
abundance: NA
v_gene: TRBV25-1

CDR3nt: TGTGCCAGCAGCTTAGAAGGGGGCGGCTACACCTTC
CDR3aa: CASSLEGGGYTF
j_gene: TRBJ1-2
d_gene: TRBD1
len: 12
abundance: medium-sized
v_gene: TRBV7-6

CDR3nt: TGTGCCAGCAGAGAAGACAGAAATGAAAAACTGTTTTTT
CDR3aa: CASREDRNEKLFF
j_gene: TRBJ1-4
d_gene: NA
len: 13
abundance: many
v_gene: TRBV2

CDR3nt: TGTGCCAGCAGCCAAGCCAGGGGGCCAGGGGTCACCCTCCACTTT
CDR3aa: CASSQARGPGVTLHF
j_gene: TRBJ1-6
d_gene: TRBD1
len: 15
abundance: NA
v_gene: TRBV14

CDR3nt: TGTGCCAGCAGGAACGGGACCACCGAGAAGTCACCCCTCCACTTT
CDR3aa: CASRNGTTEKSPLHF
j_gene: TRBJ1-6
d_gene: NA
len: 15
abundance: NA
v_gene: TRBV12-3/TRBV12-4

CDR3nt: TGTGCCAGTAGGCCGGACAGCTACTATGGCTACACCTTC
CDR3aa: CASRPDSYYGYTF
j_gene: TRBJ1-2
d_gene: NA
len: 13
abundance: many
v_gene: TRBV19

CDR3nt: TGTGCCAGTAGTATAATGGGGGGGAACGGCAATCAGCCCCAGCATTTT
CDR3aa: CASSIMGGNGNQPQHF
j_gene: TRBJ1-5
d_gene: NA
len: 16
abundance: NA
v_gene: TRBV19

CDR3nt: TGCAGTGCTAGGAGTCTCGACGGGACAACTAATGAAAAACTGTTTTTT
CDR3aa: CSARSLDGTTNEKLFF
j_gene: TRBJ1-4
d_gene: NA
len: 16
abundance: NA
v_gene: TRBV20-1

CDR3nt: TGTGCCAGCAGCTTAAAATACCAAGAGACCCAGTACTTC
CDR3aa: CASSLKYQETQYF
j_gene: TRBJ2-5
d_gene: NA
len: 13
abundance: NA
v_gene: TRBV7-6

CDR3nt: TGTGCCAGCAGCCAGGGACAGGGGGAAAAACTGTTTTTT
CDR3aa: CASSQGQGEKLFF
j_gene: TRBJ1-4
d_gene: TRBD1
len: 13
abundance: many
v_gene: TRBV7-7

CDR3nt: TGTGCCAGCAGCGGGGGAAACATGAACACTGAAGCTTTCTTT
CDR3aa: CASSGGNMNTEAFF
j_gene: TRBJ1-1
d_gene: NA
len: 14
abundance: NA
v_gene: TRBV7-2

CDR3nt: TGTGCCAGCAGGACTGATCCGAACACTGAAGCTTTCTTT
CDR3aa: CASRTDPNTEAFF
j_gene: TRBJ1-1
d_gene: NA
len: 13
abundance: many
v_gene: TRBV7-9

CDR3nt: TGTGCCAGCAGCGATCGACCTCGATCGGACACCGGGGAGCTGTTTTTT
CDR3aa: CASSDRPRSDTGELFF
j_gene: TRBJ2-2
d_gene: NA
len: 16
abundance: few
v_gene: TRBV7-3

CDR3nt: TGTGCCAGCCGGCAGTATGGCTACACCTTC
CDR3aa: CASRQYGYTF
j_gene: TRBJ1-2
d_gene: NA
len: 10
abundance: many
v_gene: TRBV12-3/TRBV12-4

CDR3nt: TGTGCCAGCAGCCAAGAGCCGGGGCAGATGGAGAAACTGTTTTTT
CDR3aa: CASSQEPGQMEKLFF
j_gene: TRBJ1-4
d_gene: NA
len: 15
abundance: NA
v_gene: TRBV7-9

CDR3nt: TGTGCCAGCAGTGAATGGGCATATACTTTTTACTATGGCTACACCTTC
CDR3aa: CASSEWAYTFYYGYTF
j_gene: TRBJ1-2
d_gene: NA
len: 16
abundance: few
v_gene: TRBV6-1

CDR3nt: TGTGCCAGCAGTGAAAACAGGGAAGAGACCCAGTACTTC
CDR3aa: CASSENREETQYF
j_gene: TRBJ2-5
d_gene: NA
len: 13
abundance: many
v_gene: TRBV2

CDR3nt: TGTGCCAGCAGTCGAACCGGGACAGGGGGGCGAGAGACCCAGTACTTC
CDR3aa: CASSRTGTGGRETQYF
j_gene: TRBJ2-5
d_gene: TRBD1
len: 16
abundance: NA
v_gene: TRBV7-2

CDR3nt: TGTGCCAGCACCGACGGGCAGGGAGGAACCGGGGAGCTGTTTTTT
CDR3aa: CASTDGQGGTGELFF
j_gene: TRBJ2-2
d_gene: NA
len: 15
abundance: few
v_gene: TRBV2

CDR3nt: TGTGCCAGCAGCTTGTTCCGGGACAAACTTTTTCAAGAGACCCAGTACTTC
CDR3aa: CASSLFRDKLFQETQYF
j_gene: TRBJ2-5
d_gene: NA
len: 17
abundance: few
v_gene: TRBV7-2

CDR3nt: TGTGCCAGCAAGGAAGGACTAGCGGCGAACACCGGGGAGCTGTTTTTT
CDR3aa: CASKEGLAANTGELFF
j_gene: TRBJ2-2
d_gene: TRBD2
len: 16
abundance: few
v_gene: TRBV12-3/TRBV12-4

CDR3nt: TGTGCCAGCAGTCGGGGACTGATCACCGGGGAGCTGTTTTTT
CDR3aa: CASSRGLITGELFF
j_gene: TRBJ2-2
d_gene: NA
len: 14
abundance: many
v_gene: TRBV2

CDR3nt: TGTGCCATCAGCGACCCCGGGACAGGGGGGTCTGGGGCCAACGTCCTGACTTTC
CDR3aa: CAISDPGTGGSGANVLTF
j_gene: TRBJ2-6
d_gene: TRBD1
len: 18
abundance: NA
v_gene: TRBV10-3

CDR3nt: TGCAGCGTTGCGTGGTGGGGCCGTTTGGAATATGGCTACACCTTC
CDR3aa: CSVAWWGRLEYGYTF
j_gene: TRBJ1-2
d_gene: NA
len: 15
abundance: NA
v_gene: TRBV29-1

CDR3nt: TGTGCCAGCAGCTTATCAGGGTATCAGCCCCAGCATTTT
CDR3aa: CASSLSGYQPQHF
j_gene: TRBJ1-5
d_gene: NA
len: 13
abundance: few
v_gene: TRBV7-9

CDR3nt: TGTGCCAGCAGTGATCCCCTCGGGAGCGGGAGCGGAACAGATACGCAGTATTTT
CDR3aa: CASSDPLGSGSGTDTQYF
j_gene: TRBJ2-3
d_gene: TRBD2
len: 18
abundance: few
v_gene: TRBV25-1